The 17 T cell receptor beta chains given below trace back to one sample, sequenced in a study of regulatory T cells in long-lasting Graves disease (dated by TCRdb to the early 2020s). The library was produced with multiplex PCR. Sequencing was carried out with an Illumina HiSeq 4000. To build TCR beta libraries, CDR3 regions were amplified by Arm-PCR using iRepertoire HTBI primers. TCRdb took the public reads, trimmed them with fastp at Q25, ran MiXCR for clone calling and kept in-frame beta chains. Identical CDR3 proteins give one entry, which carries the most common genes and DNA. The sample table contains about 440,000 distinct CDR3 sequences; only one count was recorded for approximately 16% of them. The ten largest clones represent roughly 23% of the sample. Interpreted using the paper, the time point label stands for: newly diagnosed GD, antithyroid drugs for less than 3 months. RNA was extracted from PBMCs in TRIzol for both TCR sequencing and RNA sequencing.

This same sample was also part of a study on T cells in Graves' hyperthyroidism and ophthalmopathy.

The sequencing here drew on peripheral blood mononuclear cells (PBMCs), taken at new diagnosis, from a patient treated with antithyroid drugs. These receptors were collected from a woman between 18 and 30 years old with Graves disease. Donor details come from another sample of the same person, matched by shared clones.

This clonotype has ten or more counts. The chain uses TRBV6-1 and TRBJ2-5; 8 bases are shared with TRBD2. The CDR3 contains 15 residues. The germline V gene encodes CDR1 MNHNS and CDR2 SASEGT. The trim removed 5 bases at V and 0 bases at J, leaving 5 bases unmatched. CDR3 bases: TGTGCCAGCAGTACGGGGGGACTAGACCAAGAGACCCAGTACTTC. Protein product: CASSTGGLDQETQYF.

This clonotype was found many times. The genes are TRBV2 and TRBJ2-1, with D perhaps matching TRBD2 (6 bases). The CDR3 consists of 14 residues. Trimming stripped 6 bases from V and 5 bases from J, with 14 bases between. Germline V lookup: CDR1 SNHLY, CDR2 FYNNEI. This CDR3 is CASRARSGDNEQFF. The CDR3, as DNA: TGTGCCAGCAGGGCCCGGTCGGGAGACAATGAGCAGTTCTTC.

This clonotype came up many times. The chain couples TRBV7-2 to TRBJ2-3; no firm D call. V lost 6 bases to trimming and J lost 4 bases, with 11 bases between them. This CDR3 is 13 amino acids long. The germline CDR1 and CDR2 sequences are SGHTA and FQGNSA. CDR3 loop: CASSLLGPDTQYF. DNA for the CDR3: TGTGCCAGCAGTTTATTAGGGCCAGATACGCAGTATTTT. Together with reference TRBV7-2 and TRBJ2-3, the CDR3 gives the full variable domain: GAGVSQSPSNKVTEKGKDVELRCDPISGHTALYWYRQSLGQGLEFLIYFQGNSAPDKSGLPSDRFSAERTGGSVSTLTIQRTQQEDSAVYLCASSLLGPDTQYFGPGTRLTVL.

This clonotype was detected a few times. V gene TRBV30 combines with J gene TRBJ2-3; 9 bases match TRBD1. The CDR3 is 15 residues long. Germline V gene lookup returns CDR1 GTSNPN and CDR2 SVGIG (reference sequence). J was trimmed by 2 bases and V by 2 bases; bases with no gene match: 5. The CDR3 reads CAWSSGTGYTDTQYF. The CDR3 nucleotides are TGTGCCTGGAGTTCCGGGACAGGGTACACAGATACGCAGTATTTT. Using reference TRBV30 and TRBJ2-3 for the parts outside the CDR3, the full variable domain is SQTIHQWPATLVQPVGSPLSLECTVEGTSNPNLYWYRQAAGRGLQLLFYSVGIGQISSEVPQNLSASRPQDRQFILSSKKLLLSDSGFYLCAWSSGTGYTDTQYFGPGTRLTVL.

This clonotype was observed at least ten times. The V call is TRBV3-1, the J call TRBJ2-2; D remains unclear. Per germline, CDR1 LGHDT and CDR2 YNNKEL (reference sequence). V lost 7 bases to trimming and J lost 4 bases, with 7 bases between them. This CDR3 is 12 amino acids long. CDR3 protein: CASNPSTGELFF. CDR3 nucleotide sequence: TGTGCCAGCAACCCAAGCACCGGGGAGCTGTTTTTT.

This clonotype was counted at least ten times. V is TRBV20-1 and J is TRBJ1-1, with a possible D match to TRBD1 (6 bases). V lost 0 bases and J lost 0, with 11 bases in between. Germline loops: CDR1 DFQATT, CDR2 SNEGSKA (reference sequence). The CDR3 has 15 amino acids. The CDR3 is CSARDQGTMNTEAFF. Written as DNA, the CDR3 is TGCAGTGCTAGAGATCAGGGGACTATGAACACTGAAGCTTTCTTT.

Many counts were recorded for this clonotype. The gene calls are TRBV19 and TRBJ1-2; D call uncertain. The CDR3 consists of 15 residues. The V end was cut by 6 bases, the J end by 4 bases, with 18 bases between. Germline lookup yields CDR1 LNHDA and CDR2 SQIVND (reference sequence). CDR3 loop: CASSIEGTERYGYTF. In nucleotides, the CDR3 is TGTGCCAGTAGCATTGAGGGCACGGAGCGCTATGGCTACACCTTC. Looking up the rest from reference TRBV19 and TRBJ1-2 gives the full variable domain: DGGITQSPKYLFRKEGQNVTLSCEQNLNHDAMYWYRQDPGQGLRLIYYSQIVNDFQKGDIAEGYSVSREKKESFPLTVTSAQKNPTAFYLCASSIEGTERYGYTFGSGTRLTVV.

The table lists this clonotype with a few counts. Here the CDR3 DNA reads TGTGCCAGCAGCGAGTTAGGGGGACTAGCGAACAATGAGCAGTTCTTC. It encodes CASSELGGLANNEQFF. The chain couples TRBV6-4 to TRBJ2-1, with 10 bases that match TRBD2. CDR3 size: 16 residues. Germline CDR1 reads MRHNA; CDR2 reads SNTAGT. V trimming: 6 bases; J trimming: 5 bases; junction bases outside the gene matches: 10.

The sample holds many counts of this clonotype. CDR3 sequence reads: CASSYPERQGLADYEQYF. As DNA, the CDR3 is TGTGCCAGCAGTTACCCGGAGCGACAGGGTCTAGCGGACTACGAGCAGTACTTC. This chain links TRBV6-5 with TRBJ2-7; D may be TRBD1 or TRBD2 (7 bases each). The ends were cut back, 2 bases at V and 3 bases at J, with 23 bases in the middle. This CDR3 has 18 residues. Germline V gene sequence: CDR1 MNHEY, CDR2 SVGAGI.

The chain has TRBV5-4 and TRBJ2-3; D may be TRBD2 (6 bases). Trimming removed 2 bases at V and 3 bases at J, with 13 bases between. Germline CDR1 reads SGHNT; CDR2 reads YYREEE (reference sequence). CDR3 size: 15 residues. CDR3 protein: CASSLLGGATDTQYF. As DNA, the CDR3 is TGTGCCAGCAGCTTACTAGGAGGGGCTACAGATACGCAGTATTTT.

This chain connects TRBV4-3 to TRBJ2-5; TRBD2 matches at 7 bases. Germline V gene data show CDR1 as LGHNA and CDR2 as YSLEER. The CDR3 covers 17 residues. The V segment lost 4 bases and the J segment 4 bases; nucleotides outside the gene matches: 15. The CDR3 DNA follows: TGCGCCAGCAGCCCCTCGATTTCGGGCGGGAGTGGAGAGACCCAGTACTTC. This sequence encodes CASSPSISGGSGETQYF.

The V gene is TRBV20-1, the J gene TRBJ2-4; 9 bases map to TRBD2. Germline V gene data show CDR1 as DFQATT and CDR2 as SNEGSKA (reference sequence). The CDR3 is 14 residues long. V lost 5 bases, J lost 2 bases, and 4 bases stayed unmatched. This CDR3 reads CSASLAGPKNIQYF. DNA for the CDR3: TGCAGTGCTTCCCTAGCGGGACCCAAAAACATTCAGTACTTC.

This clonotype turned up a few times. The chain links TRBV6-9 to TRBJ2-7; 8 nucleotides line up with TRBD2. CDR3 length: 12 amino acids. Looked up from germline, CDR1 is MNHGY and CDR2 is SVAAGI. With V trimmed by 3 bases and J by 9 bases, 4 bases remained unmatched. The DNA for the CDR3 is TGTGCCAGCAGTTACGGGGGGGAGAGGCAGTACTTC. Protein sequence: CASSYGGERQYF.

V gene TRBV20-1 combines with J gene TRBJ2-1, with TRBD1 as a possible D gene (5 bases). CDR3 length: 15 amino acids. Between the trimmed V and J ends, which lost 6 bases and 1 base, there was a span of 16 bases. CDR1 and CDR2 from the germline V gene are DFQATT and SNEGSKA (reference sequence). The CDR3 coding sequence is TGCAGTGCCAAAGACGCAGGGTTTTCCTACAATGAGCAGTTCTTC. Translating it yields CSAKDAGFSYNEQFF.

This clonotype occurred many times. This chain uses TRBV2 with TRBJ2-7; maybe TRBD1 (5 bases). V dropped 1 base and J dropped 1 base, with 5 bases sitting between them. The CDR3 is 13 amino acids. The germline V gene encodes CDR1 SNHLY and CDR2 FYNNEI. CDR3: CASSEGQSYEQYF. The CDR3 coding sequence is TGTGCCAGCAGTGAAGGACAGTCCTACGAGCAGTACTTC.

The genes are TRBV6-2 or TRBV6-3 and TRBJ2-3; TRBD1 aligns across 7 bases. Trimming at V came to 4 bases and at J to 6 bases, leaving 4 bases not matched to a gene. This CDR3 region has 13 residues. Germline V gene data show CDR1 as MNHEY and CDR2 as SVGEGT. The CDR3 here is CASSWRQGDTQYF. As DNA, the CDR3 is TGTGCCAGCAGTTGGCGACAGGGTGATACGCAGTATTTT.

This clonotype was counted ten times or more. V usage is TRBV5-1 and J usage is TRBJ1-1, with D possibly matching TRBD1 (5 bases). V was shortened by 2 bases and J by 3 bases, with 14 bases between the two germline ends. The CDR3 loop spans 15 amino acids. The germline V gene has CDR1 SGHRS and CDR2 YFSETQ. CDR3 region: CASSFVAGSDTEAFF. The CDR3 nucleotides are TGCGCCAGCAGCTTCGTTGCAGGGTCCGACACTGAAGCTTTCTTT.